The 31 T cell receptor beta chains below were found in one sample sequenced in a study of T-cell memory formation after mild COVID-19. TCRdb reprocessed the 5' RACE reads via MiXCR and lists one record per CDR3 protein. The sample includes about 270,000 distinct CDR3 sequences, 15% of them seen just once. Material for sequencing was PBMCs or a T cell subset sorted from them (not recorded which). Receptor source: an adult woman who had mild COVID-19 (a few samples of this study predate the infection). Cell type and time point are not known.

This clonotype was picked up a small number of times. The V gene is TRBV7-2, the J gene TRBJ1-2, with a tentative D call TRBD1 (5 bases). Germline CDR1 and CDR2: SGHTA and FQGNSA. The CDR3 has 15 residues. Deletions cut 0 bases from V and 4 bases from J, with 12 bases between. CDR3 nucleotide sequence: TGTGCCAGCAGCTTAGCGAGGGGAGGTGGCTATGGCTACACCTTC. Amino acids: CASSLARGGGYGYTF.

The rearrangement uses TRBV25-1 and TRBJ2-2, with 9 bases lining up with TRBD1. The germline CDR1 and CDR2 sequences are MGHDK and SYGVNS. The V segment lost 10 bases and the J segment 5 bases; nucleotides outside the gene matches: 8. The CDR3 consists of 14 residues. As DNA, the CDR3 is TGTGCCACCCAGGACAGGGGAAGGACCGGGGAGCTGTTTTTT. It yields the protein CATQDRGRTGELFF.

The table lists this clonotype with many counts. The chain combines TRBV5-4 with TRBJ2-7; 7 nucleotides agree with TRBD1. CDR1 is SGHNT and CDR2 is YYREEE in the germline V gene (reference sequence). The ends lost 4 bases at V and 3 bases at J; junction bases unmatched: 4. This CDR3 has 13 residues. CDR3 sequence reads: CASSMGQLYEQYF. CDR3 nucleotides: TGTGCCAGCAGCATGGGACAGCTCTACGAGCAGTACTTC.

The V gene is TRBV6-2 or TRBV6-3, the J gene TRBJ1-5; TRBD1 agrees at 7 bases. The CDR3 is 17 residues long. Germline loops: CDR1 MNHEY, CDR2 SVGEGT. The J segment lost 2 bases and the V segment lost 4 bases, leaving 11 bases of the junction unmatched. CDR3 DNA sequence: TGTGCCAGCAGTTTTATGGACAGGCCGGATCGCAATCAGCCCCAGCATTTT. Encoded protein: CASSFMDRPDRNQPQHF.

The table lists this clonotype with a few counts. The CDR3 DNA is TGCGCCAGCAGAAACGTCCCCCAGGGGAGCTCCTACAATGAGCAGTTCTTC. This gives the protein CASRNVPQGSSYNEQFF. This chain joins TRBV4-1 and TRBJ2-1, with a tentative D call TRBD1 (6 bases). Germline values: CDR1 MGHRA, CDR2 YSYEKL. The CDR3 totals 17 residues. Trimming took 6 bases from V and 0 from J, leaving 18 bases between them.

This clonotype was seen a handful of times. V and J are TRBV5-1 and TRBJ1-5, with D possibly being TRBD1 (6 bases). Germline V gene lookup returns CDR1 SGHRS and CDR2 YFSETQ. Deletions cut 4 bases from V and 4 bases from J, with 9 bases between. This CDR3 spans 13 amino acids. The CDR3 is CASSVDRNQPQHF. CDR3 nucleotides: TGCGCCAGCAGCGTTGACAGGAATCAGCCCCAGCATTTT.

This clonotype has just a few counts. The chain couples TRBV6-5 to TRBJ1-1; weak D call: TRBD1 (6 bases). This CDR3 spans 15 amino acids. The germline CDR1 and CDR2 sequences are MNHEY and SVGAGI. V lost 0 bases and J lost 1, with 9 bases in between. Here the CDR3 DNA reads TGTGCCAGCAGTTACTCGGCCAGGGGGAACACTGAAGCTTTCTTT. The encoded protein is CASSYSARGNTEAFF.

The chain carries TRBV18 and TRBJ1-1, with D possibly matching TRBD1 (5 bases). The length of the CDR3 is 15 residues. Germline V lookup: CDR1 KGHSH, CDR2 LQKENI. Trimming shortened V by 5 bases and J by 0 bases, and 13 bases separated the two germline ends. In nucleotides, the CDR3 is TGTGCCAGCTCAGCGACAGCTATCTTGAACACTGAAGCTTTCTTT. Protein sequence: CASSATAILNTEAFF.

The rearrangement links TRBV7-8 to TRBJ2-1; TRBD2 might be the D (7 bases). The CDR3 sequence is 14 residues long. Germline V lookup: CDR1 SGHVS, CDR2 FQNEAQ. V shed 6 bases and J shed 12 bases, with 21 bases lying between them. In DNA, the CDR3 is TGTGCCAGCAGTATCCCTGGCGGGGGCCGCGGGCAGTTCTTC. It specifies CASSIPGGGRGQFF.

The V gene is TRBV28, the J gene TRBJ1-4, with D possibly TRBD1 on 5 matching bases. This CDR3 spans 15 amino acids. Germline V lookup: CDR1 MDHEN, CDR2 SYDVKM. V was cut by 5 bases and J by 5 bases, with 15 bases left in between. The DNA of the CDR3 is TGTGCCAGCAGTCCTCCGAAGGGGTGGAATGAAAAACTGTTTTTT. Amino acid sequence: CASSPPKGWNEKLFF.

V gene TRBV11-3 combines with J gene TRBJ1-1, with 7 bases matching TRBD1. V lost 5 bases and J lost 6; bases outside the gene matches: 12. Germline-derived CDR1 and CDR2 are SGHNT and YENEEA. This CDR3 is 15 amino acids long. CDR3 sequence reads: CASSPRQGDMAEAFF. CDR3 nucleotides: TGTGCCAGCAGCCCCCGACAGGGTGATATGGCTGAAGCTTTCTTT.

The chain employs TRBV12-3 or TRBV12-4 and TRBJ2-7; 9 bases fit TRBD1. The CDR3 has 13 amino acids. Germline trimming cut 6 bases from V and 6 bases from J; bases unmatched to any gene: 6. CDR3 amino acids: CASSRTGAGEQYF. As DNA, the CDR3 is TGTGCCAGCAGCAGGACAGGGGCGGGCGAGCAGTACTTC.

Only a few counts were recorded for this clonotype. This chain joins TRBV6-2 or TRBV6-3 and TRBJ2-1; no reliable D call. The CDR3 totals 15 residues. Germline V gene lookup returns CDR1 MNHEY and CDR2 SVGEGT. Trimming removed 4 bases at V and 1 base at J, with 11 bases between. CDR3 bases: TGTGCCAGCAGTTTCTTGCCGTTATCCTACAATGAGCAGTTCTTC. As protein: CASSFLPLSYNEQFF.

This clonotype showed up just a few times. The chain uses TRBV12-3 or TRBV12-4 and TRBJ2-1, with D uncertain. Trimming took off 6 bases at V and 4 bases at J, with 13 bases between the two ends. The CDR3 has 14 amino acids. DNA for the CDR3: TGTGCCAGCAGACAGCTACAGAGATACAATGAGCAGTTCTTC. This sequence encodes CASRQLQRYNEQFF.

Only a few counts were recorded for this clonotype. The chain links TRBV4-1 to TRBJ2-7, with D perhaps assigned TRBD1 or TRBD2 (5 bases each). This CDR3 is 14 amino acids long. Trimming shortened V by 4 bases and J by 3 bases, and 13 bases separated the two germline ends. The germline gives CDR1 MGHRA, CDR2 YSYEKL. The CDR3 is CASSRPGRLYEQYF. The CDR3 coding sequence is TGCGCCAGCAGCCGACCGGGACGGCTCTACGAGCAGTACTTC.

The chain combines TRBV12-3 or TRBV12-4 with TRBJ2-5; tentative D call: TRBD1 (6 bases). Deletions cut 6 bases from V and 2 bases from J, with 16 bases between. CDR3 length equals 15 residues. The CDR3: CASRPQGAGQETQYF. In DNA form, the CDR3 reads TGTGCCAGCAGACCACAGGGTGCCGGGCAAGAGACCCAGTACTTC.

The rearrangement joins TRBV12-3 or TRBV12-4 to TRBJ2-3; D unclear. This CDR3 is 11 amino acids long. V lost 4 bases and J lost 6, with 5 bases in between. The CDR3 sequence is CASSYMDTQYF. CDR3 bases: TGTGCCAGCAGTTATATGGATACGCAGTATTTT.

The chain carries TRBV7-9 and TRBJ2-6; D unresolved. The CDR3 length is 14 residues. V shed 5 bases and J shed 5 bases, with 10 bases lying between them. Looked up from germline, CDR1 is SEHNR and CDR2 is FQNEAQ (reference sequence). The CDR3 loop is CASSRDTWANVLTF. DNA of the CDR3: TGTGCCAGCAGCCGCGACACTTGGGCCAACGTCCTGACTTTC.

This chain joins TRBV24-1 and TRBJ2-3; 9 nucleotides line up with TRBD1. V lost 4 bases, J lost 4 bases, and 8 bases stayed unmatched. Germline CDR1 is KGHDR and CDR2 is SFDVKD. This CDR3 contains 16 residues. The CDR3 DNA reads as TGTGCCACCAGTGACACGGGACAGGGTTCGTCAGATACGCAGTATTTT. It is translated as CATSDTGQGSSDTQYF.

The rearrangement links TRBV4-2 to TRBJ2-5; 12 positions agree with TRBD2. CDR3 size: 16 residues. The V gene end was trimmed by 3 bases and the J gene end by 5 bases; junction bases not matched to a gene: 7. The germline gives CDR1 LGHNA, CDR2 YNFKEQ. CDR3 amino acids: CASSQELAGGSETQYF. The DNA of the CDR3 is TGTGCCAGCAGCCAGGAGCTAGCGGGGGGGAGTGAGACCCAGTACTTC.

The chain links TRBV5-1 to TRBJ2-6; TRBD1 aligns across 7 bases. J lost 0 bases, V lost 0 bases, and 6 bases had no gene match. This CDR3 contains 18 residues. The V gene's germline CDR1 is SGHRS and CDR2 YFSETQ. CDR3 loop: CASSLAGTANSGANVLTF. The CDR3 bases are TGCGCCAGCAGCTTGGCCGGGACAGCTAACTCTGGGGCCAACGTCCTGACTTTC.

This clonotype has a count of ten or more. In nucleotides, the CDR3 is TGTGCCAGCAGCTTAACTGGGACTAGATCGGATGAGCAGTTCTTC. Its translation is CASSLTGTRSDEQFF. The gene calls are TRBV7-3 and TRBJ2-1; 8 bases are a match to TRBD2. From germline, CDR1 is SGHTA and CDR2 FQGTGA. The CDR3 totals 15 residues. The V and J ends lost 0 bases and 8 bases, in that order; junction bases with no gene match: 6.

The V call is TRBV30, the J call TRBJ1-1, with D hard to call. Germline V lookup: CDR1 GTSNPN, CDR2 SVGIG (reference sequence). There are 13 residues in the CDR3. V lost 2 bases and J lost 11, with 18 bases in between. The CDR3 DNA follows: TGTGCCTGGAGTCTTCAATCGGGGTTCGACGCTTTCTTT. Its translation is CAWSLQSGFDAFF.

The V and J genes are TRBV25-1 and TRBJ1-5; D gene uncertain. The CDR3 has 16 residues. Trimming left V 4 bases short and J 2 bases short, with 15 bases between. Germline V gene sequence: CDR1 MGHDK, CDR2 SYGVNS. CDR3 in DNA: TGTGCCAGCAGTGGGGGAGGGAGTTGGGGCAATCAGCCCCAGCATTTT. Protein sequence: CASSGGGSWGNQPQHF.

The rearrangement joins TRBV4-1 to TRBJ1-1; 8 positions agree with TRBD1. Germline loops: CDR1 MGHRA, CDR2 YSYEKL. The V gene end was trimmed by 4 bases and the J gene end by 2 bases; junction bases not matched to a gene: 3. The CDR3 length is 14 residues. CDR3 nucleotides: TGCGCCAGCAGCCTCTCAGGGGGCAACACTGAAGCTTTCTTT. Translation: CASSLSGGNTEAFF.

The rearrangement uses TRBV12-3 or TRBV12-4 and TRBJ1-5; no definite D call. The CDR3 is made up of 14 amino acids. Trimming left V 4 bases short and J 1 base short, with 8 bases between. In nucleotides, the CDR3 is TGTGCCAGCAGTTGGACGGAAAGCAATCAGCCCCAGCATTTT. Translating gives CASSWTESNQPQHF.

This chain connects TRBV6-5 to TRBJ2-7, with D uncertain. V shed 0 bases and J shed 8 bases, with 14 bases lying between them. Germline lookup yields CDR1 MNHEY and CDR2 SVGAGI. The CDR3 consists of 14 residues. CDR3 in amino acids: CASSYSRDTEQQYF. As DNA, the CDR3 is TGTGCCAGCAGTTACTCGAGAGACACCGAGCAGCAGTACTTC.

This clonotype was detected a few times. The rearrangement uses TRBV4-1 and TRBJ1-2, with D possibly matching TRBD1 (5 bases). Germline values: CDR1 MGHRA, CDR2 YSYEKL. V was pared by 1 base and J by 4 bases, with 10 bases between. The CDR3 loop spans 14 amino acids. The CDR3 region is CASSQAIGTYGYTF. In nucleotides, the CDR3 is TGCGCCAGCAGCCAAGCGATAGGGACCTATGGCTACACCTTC.

This clonotype was observed a handful of times. The V call is TRBV20-1, the J call TRBJ1-4; D is undetermined. Trimming took 1 base from V and 8 from J, leaving 11 bases between them. The CDR3 consists of 13 residues. Germline V gene data show CDR1 as DFQATT and CDR2 as SNEGSKA (reference sequence). The CDR3 reads CSARGTAREKLFF. The CDR3 DNA reads as TGCAGTGCTAGAGGCACCGCGAGGGAAAAACTGTTTTTT.

There are a few counts of this clonotype. V gene TRBV6-5 combines with J gene TRBJ1-1; no reliable D call. The CDR3 has 15 amino acids. The ends were cut back, 0 bases at V and 2 bases at J, with 10 bases in the middle. CDR1 is MNHEY and CDR2 is SVGAGI in the germline V gene. CDR3 loop: CASSYSSGRNTEAFF. CDR3 nucleotides: TGTGCCAGCAGTTACTCCTCCGGAAGAAACACTGAAGCTTTCTTT.

The J gene is TRBJ1-4, the V gene TRBV10-3, with TRBD1 matching 7 bases. The CDR3 covers 16 residues. Trimming cost V 4 bases and J 7 bases; bases outside gene matches: 12. From germline, CDR1 is ENHRY and CDR2 SYGVKD. This chain's CDR3 is CAISGAGQAGGEKLFF. In DNA, the CDR3 is TGTGCCATCAGTGGGGCTGGACAGGCTGGTGGTGAAAAACTGTTTTTT.